The next 21 T cell receptor beta chains were all read from a single sample in a study of T cell repertoires in cytomegalovirus infection. TCRdb called the reads again in MiXCR, with one record for every CDR3 protein. The repertoire consists of fewer than 200,000 distinct CDR3 sequences, with approximately 15% occurring once and the leading ten covering 25% to 30%. The sample taken for sequencing was PBMCs. The receptors derive from a human donor in good health (CMV status not recorded). Some clones in this sample may be carry-over from other donors' samples.

This clonotype was counted at least ten times. An end of the junction does not agree with germline; a read error may underlie this. The chain has TRBV7-2 and TRBJ2-1, with 15 positions matching TRBD2. The length of the CDR3 is 13 residues. Germline V gene sequence: CDR1 SGHTA, CDR2 FQGNSA. CDR3 bases: TGTGCCAGCAGCCCCAGGACTAGCGGGGGGGGCCGCTTC. Translation: CASSPRTSGGGRF.

This clonotype was picked up many times. The gene calls are TRBV7-9 and TRBJ2-2; perhaps TRBD1 as D (6 bases). This CDR3 is built from 18 residues. Trimming removed 9 bases at V and 5 bases at J, with 28 bases between. Germline values: CDR1 SEHNR, CDR2 FQNEAQ (reference sequence). In nucleotides, the CDR3 is TGTGCCAGAGAGGGCTGGACAGACTTGTCCTCCGGGACCGGGGAGCTGTTTTTT. Translation gives CAREGWTDLSSGTGELFF.

This clonotype was seen ten or more times. V usage is TRBV7-2 and J usage is TRBJ2-7; no reliable D call. Trimming shortened V by 1 base and J by 0 bases, and 7 bases separated the two germline ends. The V gene's germline CDR1 is SGHTA and CDR2 FQGNSA. CDR3 size: 14 residues. Here the CDR3 reads CASSLGAFSYEQYF. In DNA, the CDR3 is TGTGCCAGCAGCTTAGGGGCTTTCTCCTACGAGCAGTACTTC.

Here the CDR3 reads CATVEASSGNTIYF. The CDR3, as DNA: TGTGCCACTGTCGAGGCGAGCTCTGGAAACACCATATATTTT. The V call is TRBV28, the J call TRBJ1-3; D is unresolved. The CDR3 totals 14 residues. With 10 bases removed from V and 0 bases from J, the gap between germline ends came to 13 bases. Germline V gene lookup returns CDR1 MDHEN and CDR2 SYDVKM.

This clonotype has more than one count but fewer than ten. The J gene is TRBJ1-2, the V gene TRBV27, with D hard to call. Per germline, CDR1 MNHEY and CDR2 SMNVEV (reference sequence). The CDR3 loop spans 14 amino acids. V lost 3 bases to trimming and J lost 8 bases, with 16 bases between them. The CDR3 spells CASSFRVPTQGYTF. In DNA, the CDR3 is TGTGCCAGCAGTTTTCGGGTCCCAACACAGGGCTACACCTTC.

At least ten counts were recorded for this clonotype. V usage is TRBV7-2 and J usage is TRBJ1-5; D unclear. From germline, CDR1 is SGHTA and CDR2 FQGNSA. Trimming took 3 bases from V and 1 from J, leaving 10 bases between them. The CDR3 totals 15 residues. CDR3 region: CASSFADLSNQPQHF. In DNA form, the CDR3 reads TGTGCCAGCAGCTTTGCGGACTTAAGCAATCAGCCCCAGCATTTT.

This clonotype was found many times. V and J are TRBV7-2 and TRBJ1-5; no firm D call. Germline V lookup: CDR1 SGHTA, CDR2 FQGNSA. Trimming removed 2 bases from V and 5 bases from J, with 7 bases in between. The CDR3 has 13 amino acids. The CDR3 here is CASSLRRDQPQHF. For the CDR3, the DNA is TGTGCCAGCAGCTTAAGGAGGGATCAGCCCCAGCATTTT.

This clonotype was seen ten or more times. V gene TRBV7-2 combines with J gene TRBJ1-2; D gene uncertain. V was pared by 4 bases and J by 6 bases, with 9 bases between. The V gene's germline CDR1 is SGHTA and CDR2 FQGNSA. The CDR3 spans 12 residues. The CDR3 nucleotides read TGTGCCAGCAGCTCTAACCTGAATGGCTACACCTTC. As protein: CASSSNLNGYTF.

This clonotype was picked up a small number of times. The V gene is TRBV20-1, the J gene TRBJ1-1; 7 bases fit TRBD1. Trimming cost V 5 bases and J 4 bases; bases outside gene matches: 1. Germline V gene data show CDR1 as DFQATT and CDR2 as SNEGSKA (reference sequence). This CDR3 has 11 amino acids. CDR3 in DNA: TGCAGTGCTTCAGGGGGCACTGAAGCTTTCTTT. Protein: CSASGGTEAFF.

This clonotype was observed a single time. This chain uses TRBV29-1 with TRBJ1-2; D uncertain. Germline CDR1 is SQVTM and CDR2 is ANQGSEA. CDR3 size: 11 residues. The ends were cut back, 4 bases at V and 7 bases at J, with 10 bases in the middle. In DNA, the CDR3 is TGCAGCGTTGTAGATAGGACTGGCTACACCTTC. Its translation is CSVVDRTGYTF.

This clonotype came up a few times. This chain uses TRBV25-1 with TRBJ1-1; D unresolved. The CDR3 is 15 amino acids. Trimming took 2 bases from V and 3 from J, leaving 13 bases between them. The germline CDR1 and CDR2 sequences are MGHDK and SYGVNS. The CDR3 protein is CASSEVAGIDTEAFF. CDR3 nucleotides: TGTGCCAGCAGTGAAGTGGCAGGTATAGACACTGAAGCTTTCTTT.

The V and J genes are TRBV10-3 and TRBJ1-1, with D perhaps matching TRBD1 (6 bases). The V gene lost 3 bases and the J gene lost 0 bases, with 11 bases spanning the gap. Germline CDR1 reads ENHRY; CDR2 reads SYGVKD. The CDR3 covers 15 residues. DNA of the CDR3: TGTGCCATCAGTGACCTGGGGGACATGAACACTGAAGCTTTCTTT. This translates into CAISDLGDMNTEAFF.

This clonotype was recorded at least ten times. The V gene is TRBV11-3, the J gene TRBJ2-1; D is unresolved. The CDR3 is 12 amino acids. V gave up 3 bases and J gave up 9 bases, with 9 bases separating them. From germline, CDR1 is SGHNT and CDR2 YENEEA. The CDR3 sequence is CASSLGFGEQFF. CDR3 in DNA: TGTGCCAGCAGCTTGGGGTTTGGTGAGCAGTTCTTC.

This clonotype appeared a few times. The chain links TRBV11-2 to TRBJ1-5; D is undetermined. This CDR3 is 13 amino acids long. Looked up from germline, CDR1 is SGHAT and CDR2 is FQNNGV. V lost 2 bases, J lost 4 bases, and 6 bases lay in between. The CDR3 DNA sequence: TGTGCCAGCAGCTTAAACGCTAATCAGCCCCAGCATTTT. Protein: CASSLNANQPQHF.

This clonotype was detected ten times or more. The gene calls are TRBV12-5 and TRBJ2-7; 8 bases are shared with TRBD1. CDR3 length equals 13 residues. The trim removed 4 bases at V and 5 bases at J, leaving 4 bases unmatched. Germline lookup yields CDR1 LGHNT and CDR2 FRNRAP. The CDR3 loop is CASGSDRAHEQYF. The CDR3 DNA reads TGTGCTAGTGGTTCGGACAGGGCCCACGAGCAGTACTTC.

The chain is built from TRBV29-1 and TRBJ2-7; D remains ambiguous. The germline V gene encodes CDR1 SQVTM and CDR2 ANQGSEA. V was cut by 0 bases and J by 1 base, with 10 bases left in between. There are 14 residues in the CDR3. The CDR3 DNA reads TGCAGCGTTGAAGATCGTAAGGCATCCTACGAGCAGTACTTC. Protein product: CSVEDRKASYEQYF.

This chain uses TRBV5-6 with TRBJ2-7; no clear D gene. Trimming cost V 0 bases and J 2 bases, with 9 bases left between them. The CDR3 runs 14 residues. The germline V gene encodes CDR1 SGHDT and CDR2 YYEEEE. The CDR3 DNA is TGTGCCAGCAGCTTGGCCCTGCCCGCCTACGAGCAGTACTTC. Encoded protein: CASSLALPAYEQYF.

This clonotype has only one observation. The rearrangement joins TRBV7-3 to TRBJ2-7, with 9 positions matching TRBD1. The CDR3 is 13 residues long. V lost 5 bases to trimming and J lost 3 bases; unmatched junction nucleotides: 2. The germline gives CDR1 SGHTA, CDR2 FQGTGA. Here the CDR3 reads CASSQTGGYEQYF. CDR3 coding DNA: TGTGCCAGCAGCCAGACAGGGGGCTACGAGCAGTACTTC.

Of note for this clonotype: Possible read error: a much larger clone is one base away. The CDR3 sequence: CASSSPGLAGVLISSYNEQFF. DNA of the CDR3: TGTGCCAGTAGTTCCCCAGGGCTAGCGGGAGTACTTATAAGTTCCTACAATGAGCAGTTCTTC. The V and J genes are TRBV19 and TRBJ2-1; 10 positions match TRBD2. V shed 5 bases, J shed 1 base, and the junction held 20 bases outside the gene matches. Germline assignment: CDR1 LNHDA and CDR2 SQIVND (reference sequence). The CDR3 is made up of 21 amino acids.

This clonotype has ten or more counts. This rearrangement joins TRBV12-3 or TRBV12-4 to TRBJ2-7, with TRBD2 matching 10 bases. The J segment lost 2 bases and the V segment lost 5 bases, leaving 6 bases of the junction unmatched. The CDR3 consists of 15 residues. The CDR3 sequence is CASSLRTSGTYEQYF. The CDR3 nucleotides are TGTGCCAGCAGTCTCCGGACTAGCGGAACCTACGAGCAGTACTTC.

This clonotype was counted a few times. This sequence joins TRBV29-1 and TRBJ2-5; D not certain. The germline gives CDR1 SQVTM, CDR2 ANQGSEA. This CDR3 is built from 10 residues. V was trimmed by 3 bases and J by 2 bases, leaving 1 base between them. The CDR3 DNA follows: TGCAGCGTTGAGCAAGAGACCCAGTACTTC. Its protein is CSVEQETQYF.